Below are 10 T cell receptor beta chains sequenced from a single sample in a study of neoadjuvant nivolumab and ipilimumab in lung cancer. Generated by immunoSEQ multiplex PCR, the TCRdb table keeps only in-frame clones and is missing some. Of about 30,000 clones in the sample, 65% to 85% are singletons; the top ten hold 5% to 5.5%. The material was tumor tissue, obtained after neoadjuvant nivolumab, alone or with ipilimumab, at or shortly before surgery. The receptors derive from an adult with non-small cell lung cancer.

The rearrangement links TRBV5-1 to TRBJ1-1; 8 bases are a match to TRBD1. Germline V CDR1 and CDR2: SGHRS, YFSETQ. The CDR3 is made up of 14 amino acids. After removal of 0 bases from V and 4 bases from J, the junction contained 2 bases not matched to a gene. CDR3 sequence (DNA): TGCGCCAGCAGCTTGGAAACAGGGGGCACTGAAGCTTTCTTT. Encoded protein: CASSLETGGTEAFF.

CDR3: CASRGGGYYNEQFF. The CDR3, as DNA: TGTGCCAGCAGGGGGGGCGGATACTACAATGAGCAGTTCTTC. V gene TRBV6-5 combines with J gene TRBJ2-1, with D possibly called TRBD1 or TRBD2 (6 bases each). Germline CDR1 reads MNHEY; CDR2 reads SVGAGI. This CDR3 has 14 amino acids. V lost 6 bases to trimming and J lost 3 bases, with 12 bases between them.

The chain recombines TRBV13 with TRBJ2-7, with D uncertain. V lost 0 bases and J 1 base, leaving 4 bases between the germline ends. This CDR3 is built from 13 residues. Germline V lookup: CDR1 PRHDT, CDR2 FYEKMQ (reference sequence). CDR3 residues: CASSLGASYEQYF. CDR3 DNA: TGTGCCAGCAGCTTAGGTGCATCCTACGAGCAGTACTTC.

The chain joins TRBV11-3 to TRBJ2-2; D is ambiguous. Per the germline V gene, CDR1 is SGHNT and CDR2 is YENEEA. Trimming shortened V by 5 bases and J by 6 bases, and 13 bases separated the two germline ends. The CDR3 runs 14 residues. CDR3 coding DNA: TGTGCCAGCAGCGGGCCTTTAGTCTCCGGGGAGCTGTTTTTT. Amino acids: CASSGPLVSGELFF.

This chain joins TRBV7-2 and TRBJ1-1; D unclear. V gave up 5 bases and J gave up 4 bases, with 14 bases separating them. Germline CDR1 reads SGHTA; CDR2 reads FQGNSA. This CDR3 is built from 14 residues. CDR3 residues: CASSTYQGGTEAFF. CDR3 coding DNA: TGTGCCAGCAGCACCTATCAAGGCGGCACTGAAGCTTTCTTT.

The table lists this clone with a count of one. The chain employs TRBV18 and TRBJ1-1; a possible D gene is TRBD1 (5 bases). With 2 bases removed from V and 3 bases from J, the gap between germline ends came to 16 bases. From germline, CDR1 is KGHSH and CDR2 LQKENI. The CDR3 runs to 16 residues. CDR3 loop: CASSPTGGGDDTEAFF. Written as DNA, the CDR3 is TGTGCCAGCTCACCAACCGGTGGGGGTGACGACACTGAAGCTTTCTTT.

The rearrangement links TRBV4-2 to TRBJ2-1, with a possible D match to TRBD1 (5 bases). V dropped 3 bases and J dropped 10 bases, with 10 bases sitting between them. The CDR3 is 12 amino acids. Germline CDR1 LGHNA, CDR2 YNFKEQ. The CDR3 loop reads CASSQEDREQFF. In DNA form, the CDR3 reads TGTGCCAGCAGCCAGGAAGACAGAGAGCAGTTCTTC.

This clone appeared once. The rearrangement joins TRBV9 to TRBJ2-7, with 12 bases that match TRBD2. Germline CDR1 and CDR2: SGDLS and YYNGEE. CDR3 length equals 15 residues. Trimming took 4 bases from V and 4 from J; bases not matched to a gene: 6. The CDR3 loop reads CASSPASGRGYEQYF. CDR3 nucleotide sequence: TGTGCCAGCAGCCCCGCTAGCGGGAGGGGGTACGAGCAGTACTTC.

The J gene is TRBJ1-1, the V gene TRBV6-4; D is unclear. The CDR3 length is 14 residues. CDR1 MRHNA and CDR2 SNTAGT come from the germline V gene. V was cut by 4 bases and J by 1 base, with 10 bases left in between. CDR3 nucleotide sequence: TGTGCCAGCAGTGTCCACGGGGAGAACACTGAAGCTTTCTTT. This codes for CASSVHGENTEAFF.

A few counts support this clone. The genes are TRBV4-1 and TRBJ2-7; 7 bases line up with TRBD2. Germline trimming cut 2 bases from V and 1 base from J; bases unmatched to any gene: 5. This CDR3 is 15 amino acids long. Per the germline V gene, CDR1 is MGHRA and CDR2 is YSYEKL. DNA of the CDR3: TGCGCCAGCAGCCAATTGGGACTACCATCCTACGAGCAGTACTTC. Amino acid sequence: CASSQLGLPSYEQYF.